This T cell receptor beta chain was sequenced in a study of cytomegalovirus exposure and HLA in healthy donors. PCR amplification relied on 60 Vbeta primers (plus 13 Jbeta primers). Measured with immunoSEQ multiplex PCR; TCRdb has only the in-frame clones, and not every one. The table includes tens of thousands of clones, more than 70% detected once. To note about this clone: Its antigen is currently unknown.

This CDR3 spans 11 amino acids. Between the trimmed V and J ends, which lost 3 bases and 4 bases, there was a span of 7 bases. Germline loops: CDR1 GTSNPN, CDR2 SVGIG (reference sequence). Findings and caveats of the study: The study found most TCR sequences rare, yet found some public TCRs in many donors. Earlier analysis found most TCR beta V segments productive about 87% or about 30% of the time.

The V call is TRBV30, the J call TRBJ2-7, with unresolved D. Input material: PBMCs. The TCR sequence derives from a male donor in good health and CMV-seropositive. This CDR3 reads CAWSAQYEQYF. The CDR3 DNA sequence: TGTGCCTGGAGCGCACAATACGAGCAGTACTTC.